The 26 T cell receptor beta chains below were found in one sample sequenced in a study of T cell repertoires in cytomegalovirus infection. One entry per CDR3 protein results from TCRdb running MiXCR on the reads. The sample carries approximately 140,000 distinct CDR3 sequences, 6.5% recorded once. The sequencing input was PBMCs. The receptor set was obtained from a human donor in good health (CMV status not recorded). Some clones in this sample may be carry-over from other donors' samples.

This clonotype showed up many times. V is TRBV12-3 or TRBV12-4 and J is TRBJ1-3; maybe TRBD1 (5 bases). This CDR3 region has 15 residues. V lost 5 bases and J 1 base, leaving 12 bases between the germline ends. In DNA form, the CDR3 reads TGTGCCAGCAGTCCCCCAGGGAGGTCTGGAAACACCATATATTTT. Protein product: CASSPPGRSGNTIYF.

This clonotype was seen at least ten times. The chain couples TRBV20-1 to TRBJ1-2; a possible D gene is TRBD1 (5 bases). The CDR3 is 13 residues long. Looked up from germline, CDR1 is DFQATT and CDR2 is SNEGSKA (reference sequence). V lost 1 base and J lost 2, with 8 bases in between. Here the CDR3 DNA reads TGCAGTGCTAGAGCCGGGGGGAACTATGGCTACACCTTC. It codes for CSARAGGNYGYTF.

At least ten counts were recorded for this clonotype. This chain joins TRBV20-1 and TRBJ2-7; 7 positions agree with TRBD1. The germline CDR1 and CDR2 sequences are DFQATT and SNEGSKA (reference sequence). The CDR3 contains 15 residues. V shed 0 bases, J shed 7 bases, and the junction held 12 bases outside the gene matches. The CDR3 reads CSARESRGTLGEQYF. For the CDR3, the DNA is TGCAGTGCTAGAGAGAGCAGGGGGACCTTAGGAGAGCAGTACTTC.

This clonotype has at least ten counts. This chain uses TRBV12-3 or TRBV12-4 with TRBJ1-3, with a possible D match to TRBD1 (6 bases). Trimming pared 3 bases from V and 3 bases from J, leaving 9 bases between. The CDR3 is made up of 14 amino acids. DNA for the CDR3: TGTGCCAGCAGTTTCGGGGGCTTTGGAAACACCATATATTTT. Its protein product is CASSFGGFGNTIYF.

This clonotype was counted a few times. The chain carries TRBV20-1 and TRBJ1-5, with TRBD1 as a possible D gene (6 bases). With 5 bases removed from V and 4 bases from J, the gap between germline ends came to 15 bases. Per germline, CDR1 DFQATT and CDR2 SNEGSKA (reference sequence). This CDR3 is 14 amino acids long. This CDR3 reads CSAEGGSENQPQHF. CDR3 sequence (DNA): TGCAGTGCTGAGGGGGGAAGCGAGAATCAGCCCCAGCATTTT.

The table lists this clonotype with many counts. The rearrangement uses TRBV7-2 and TRBJ1-2; TRBD1 aligns across 8 bases. The length of the CDR3 is 14 residues. Germline assignment: CDR1 SGHTA and CDR2 FQGNSA. V shed 5 bases and J 4 bases; nucleotides not matched to a gene: 6. The CDR3 sequence: CASSELTGAYGYTF. The CDR3 nucleotides are TGTGCCAGCAGCGAACTGACAGGGGCCTATGGCTACACCTTC.

This clonotype has at least ten counts. The chain employs TRBV7-2 and TRBJ2-2; D unresolved. V gave up 10 bases and J gave up 2 bases, with 20 bases separating them. There are 16 residues in the CDR3. Looked up from germline, CDR1 is SGHTA and CDR2 is FQGNSA. The CDR3 DNA sequence: TGTGCCACCCCCAAAAACCCTGCAGGCAACACCGGGGAGCTGTTTTTT. Its protein product is CATPKNPAGNTGELFF.

In its sample, this clonotype was seen a few times. This chain joins TRBV5-5 and TRBJ2-3; TRBD2 agrees at 12 bases. The CDR3 has 16 amino acids. Trimming cost V 4 bases and J 4 bases; bases outside gene matches: 7. Germline CDR1 is SGHKS and CDR2 is YYEKEE (reference sequence). The CDR3 DNA reads as TGTGCCAGCAGCACTCTACCTAGCGGGGGGGCAGATACGCAGTATTTT. Amino acids: CASSTLPSGGADTQYF.

J is TRBJ2-3 and V is TRBV2, with D unclear. This CDR3 has 12 residues. V lost 6 bases, J lost 5 bases, and 9 bases lay in between. Per the germline V gene, CDR1 is SNHLY and CDR2 is FYNNEI. This CDR3 is CASSVHVDTQYF. Written as DNA, the CDR3 is TGTGCCAGCAGCGTTCACGTAGATACGCAGTATTTT.

This clonotype was seen repeatedly, ten times or more. The chain employs TRBV2 and TRBJ2-3; 11 bases align to TRBD2. Germline V gives CDR1 SNHLY, CDR2 FYNNEI. Trimming cost V 8 bases and J 3 bases; bases outside gene matches: 22. CDR3 size: 20 residues. CDR3 in DNA: TGTGCCAGCCGCCAGGGGGTCGGTAGCGGGGGGGCCCGTGGAACAGATACGCAGTATTTT. Its translation is CASRQGVGSGGARGTDTQYF. Full variable domain (outside the CDR3, taken from reference TRBV2 and TRBJ2-3): EPEVTQTPSHQVTQMGQEVILRCVPISNHLYFYWYRQILGQKVEFLVSFYNNEISEKSEIFDDQFSVERPDGSNFTLKIRSTKLEDSAMYFCASRQGVGSGGARGTDTQYFGPGTRLTVL.

Points on this clonotype: Germline and junction disagree at one end, which may indicate a read error. V usage is TRBV4-1 and J usage is TRBJ2-1; D is uncertain. CDR3 length: 15 amino acids. CDR1 is MGHRA and CDR2 is YSYEKL in the germline V gene. CDR3 loop: CASSQEETRFGEQFF. In nucleotides, the CDR3 is TGTGCCAGCAGCCAAGAGGAGACTCGGTTCGGTGAGCAGTTCTTC.

This clonotype was seen a handful of times. The V gene is TRBV28, the J gene TRBJ1-1; D not certain. Trimming cost V 5 bases and J 0 bases, with 13 bases left between them. The CDR3 totals 15 residues. Germline V gives CDR1 MDHEN, CDR2 SYDVKM. The CDR3 region is CASSPQTALNTEAFF. The CDR3, as DNA: TGTGCCAGCAGTCCCCAGACGGCCTTGAACACTGAAGCTTTCTTT. The full variable domain, with the rest looked up from reference TRBV28 and TRBJ1-1, is DVKVTQSSRYLVKRTGEKVFLECVQDMDHENMFWYRQDPGLGLRLIYFSYDVKMKEKGDIPEGYSVSREKKERFSLILESASTNQTSMYLCASSPQTALNTEAFFGQGTRLTVV.

This clonotype has ten or more counts. A read error may produce the germline difference seen at one junction end. This chain connects TRBV18 to TRBJ2-7; perhaps TRBD1 as D (6 bases). This CDR3 has 11 amino acids. Looked up from germline, CDR1 is KGHSH and CDR2 is LQKENI. The CDR3 loop reads CASSAIRDISF. CDR3 coding DNA: TGTGCCAGCTCAGCCATCCGGGACATCTCCTTC.

This clonotype was counted a few times. The V and J genes are TRBV6-5 and TRBJ2-3, with D perhaps matching TRBD2 (6 bases). The V gene lost 0 bases and the J gene lost 4 bases, with 14 bases spanning the gap. Per germline, CDR1 MNHEY and CDR2 SVGAGI. The CDR3 loop spans 16 amino acids. CDR3 DNA: TGTGCCAGCAGTTACTCAGGGCGGGGATTGGCAGATACGCAGTATTTT. It yields the protein CASSYSGRGLADTQYF.

This clonotype occurred many times. V and J are TRBV5-4 and TRBJ2-5; D not certain. Germline V gene data show CDR1 as SGHNT and CDR2 as YYREEE (reference sequence). V lost 3 bases to trimming and J lost 0 bases, with 12 bases between them. There are 15 residues in the CDR3. CDR3 sequence reads: CASSSDASYQETQYF. Written as DNA, the CDR3 is TGTGCCAGCAGCTCGGACGCGTCGTACCAAGAGACCCAGTACTTC.

V gene TRBV5-8 combines with J gene TRBJ1-1; TRBD1 agrees at 8 bases. The CDR3 runs 14 residues. Germline V gene data show CDR1 as SGHTS and CDR2 as YDEGEE. The ends lost 2 bases at V and 8 bases at J; junction bases unmatched: 8. The CDR3 spells CASSFTDRALEAFF. The DNA of the CDR3 is TGTGCCAGCAGCTTCACGGACAGGGCGTTGGAAGCTTTCTTT.

This clonotype was seen ten or more times. The chain carries TRBV7-2 and TRBJ1-1; a possible D gene is TRBD1 (5 bases). V lost 4 bases and J lost 7, with 10 bases in between. The CDR3 sequence is 12 residues long. Germline loops: CDR1 SGHTA, CDR2 FQGNSA. Here the CDR3 reads CASSSYRNEAFF. The CDR3 region has the DNA TGTGCCAGCAGCTCTTACAGGAATGAAGCTTTCTTT.

This clonotype was observed a handful of times. The chain recombines TRBV27 with TRBJ2-1, with D uncertain. V was cut by 2 bases and J by 10 bases, with 12 bases left in between. Germline values: CDR1 MNHEY, CDR2 SMNVEV (reference sequence). CDR3 length equals 13 residues. The CDR3 loop is CASSLDPNLEQFF. CDR3 coding DNA: TGTGCCAGCAGTTTAGACCCAAATTTAGAGCAGTTCTTC.

V gene TRBV23-1 combines with J gene TRBJ2-7; TRBD2 might be the D (5 bases). TRBV23-1 is an ORF, and what it does is uncertain. Trimming left V 0 bases short and J 0 bases short, with 21 bases between. This CDR3 is 19 amino acids long. The chain's CDR3 is CASSQSGIMAGPLSYEQYF. The CDR3 DNA follows: TGCGCCAGCAGTCAATCGGGCATTATGGCGGGCCCGCTCTCCTACGAGCAGTACTTC.

This rearrangement joins TRBV7-2 to TRBJ2-2; D might be TRBD2 (7 bases). In germline, CDR1 is SGHTA, CDR2 FQGNSA. The V and J ends lost 5 bases and 7 bases respectively, with 14 bases between them. This CDR3 is built from 14 residues. CDR3 bases: TGTGCCAGCAGCAAGGGGGGGCACGTCGGGGAGCTGTTTTTT. Encoded protein: CASSKGGHVGELFF.

This chain links TRBV20-1 with TRBJ2-1, with TRBD2 matching 7 bases. The CDR3 loop spans 18 amino acids. Germline V lookup: CDR1 DFQATT, CDR2 SNEGSKA (reference sequence). V was clipped by 1 base and J by 1 base; unmatched bases: 13. CDR3 residues: CSARAGREATSSYNEQFF. The CDR3 DNA is TGCAGTGCTAGAGCTGGCCGGGAGGCGACGAGTTCCTACAATGAGCAGTTCTTC.

The sample holds many counts of this clonotype. V is TRBV7-2 and J is TRBJ2-3; D may be TRBD1 or TRBD2 (5 bases each). The CDR3 extends over 15 amino acids. Germline CDR1 SGHTA, CDR2 FQGNSA. Trimming took 1 base from V and 2 from J, leaving 10 bases between them. CDR3 DNA sequence: TGTGCCAGCAGCTTAGGGTCCGGGACCACAGATACGCAGTATTTT. Translated: CASSLGSGTTDTQYF.

The gene calls are TRBV3-1 and TRBJ1-2, with 8 bases lining up with TRBD1. Per the germline V gene, CDR1 is LGHDT and CDR2 is YNNKEL (reference sequence). This CDR3 is built from 15 residues. The J segment lost 3 bases and the V segment lost 4 bases, leaving 7 bases of the junction unmatched. As DNA, the CDR3 is TGTGCCAGCAGCCGACCAGGGGGCGCCTACTATGGCTACACCTTC. It specifies CASSRPGGAYYGYTF.

Ten or more counts support this clonotype. This chain uses TRBV6-5 with TRBJ1-5; 11 bases match TRBD1. This CDR3 contains 15 residues. After removal of 4 bases from V and 6 bases from J, the junction contained 5 bases not matched to a gene. Looked up from germline, CDR1 is MNHEY and CDR2 is SVGAGI. This CDR3 is CASSFSGTGGQPQHF. Here the CDR3 DNA reads TGTGCCAGCAGTTTCTCCGGGACAGGGGGTCAGCCCCAGCATTTT.

This clonotype was seen ten or more times. The rearrangement joins TRBV7-2 to TRBJ2-3; maybe TRBD2 (6 bases). The V gene lost 5 bases and the J gene lost 2 bases, with 17 bases spanning the gap. CDR1 and CDR2 from the germline V gene are SGHTA and FQGNSA. This CDR3 comprises 16 residues. The CDR3 is CASSLGTPSLTDTQYF. For the CDR3, the DNA is TGTGCCAGCAGCCTCGGGACTCCATCCCTCACAGATACGCAGTATTTT.

This clonotype was counted many times. The rearrangement links TRBV7-2 to TRBJ1-2; D remains unclear. In germline, CDR1 is SGHTA, CDR2 FQGNSA. The V end was cut by 1 base, the J end by 4 bases, with 10 bases between. The CDR3 is 14 residues long. The CDR3 region is CASSLEARPYGYTF. CDR3 nucleotides: TGTGCCAGCAGCTTAGAGGCCAGACCCTATGGCTACACCTTC.